This TCR beta chain appears in the sequencing data of a study of long-term antiretroviral therapy in people with HIV. General study results and limits: Compared with controls, HIV repertoires showed narrower CDR3 length ranges.

Worth noting for this clone: Its target is unknown.

This CDR3 has 15 amino acids. V lost 1 base and J lost 0, with 6 bases in between. Germline V gives CDR1 LGHNA, CDR2 YSLEER. The libraries were made with immunoSEQ v3.0 at survey level. TCRdb keeps only in-frame clones here, not all; method: immunoSEQ multiplex PCR. The repertoire holds roughly 28,000 clones, roughly 90% seen once, with 4.3% in the top ten. The chain links TRBV4-3 to TRBJ1-4; D uncertain. The TCR was taken from a middle-aged woman with HIV. Sequenced material: unsorted PBMCs, taken approximately 5.1 years after starting antiretroviral therapy. The CDR3 DNA reads as TGCGCCAGCAGCCAAGTCTGGGCAACTAATGAAAAACTGTTTTTT. The encoded protein is CASSQVWATNEKLFF.